These 25 T cell receptor beta chains share one sample of origin, sequenced in a study of T cell responses to AZD1222 COVID-19 vaccine. Generated by immunoSEQ multiplex PCR, the TCRdb table keeps only in-frame clones and is missing some. The sample comprises about 160,000 clones, under 95% of which are singletons, and about 4.5% rests with the top ten. Sequencing used peripheral blood, obtained on day 0 of MenACWY control vaccination. The receptors shown here come from an adult in good health.

The V gene is TRBV29-1, the J gene TRBJ2-1, with D unresolved. V was pared by 7 bases and J by 4 bases, with 11 bases between. The CDR3 has 12 residues. Germline values: CDR1 SQVTM, CDR2 ANQGSEA. The CDR3 DNA follows: TGCAGCGCGGCGGAAGGTTACAATGAGCAGTTCTTC. This translates into CSAAEGYNEQFF.

This clone is a singleton in its sample. J is TRBJ1-1 and V is TRBV19; TRBD1 matches at 8 bases. The CDR3 extends over 15 amino acids. V lost 7 bases and J lost 5; bases outside the gene matches: 12. Germline-derived CDR1 and CDR2 are LNHDA and SQIVND (reference sequence). The CDR3: CASTPRTGGGTEAFF. CDR3 bases: TGTGCCAGTACCCCCCGAACAGGGGGTGGAACTGAAGCTTTCTTT.

The gene calls are TRBV11-3 and TRBJ1-4, with 7 bases identical to TRBD1. J lost 4 bases, V lost 2 bases, and 4 bases had no gene match. Germline CDR1 is SGHNT and CDR2 is YENEEA. This CDR3 has 15 residues. CDR3 region: CASSLLGTDNEKLFF. DNA for the CDR3: TGTGCCAGCAGCTTATTAGGGACAGATAATGAAAAACTGTTTTTT.

The chain is built from TRBV30 and TRBJ1-5; TRBD1 is a possible D gene (6 bases). With 1 base removed from V and 6 bases from J, the gap between germline ends came to 13 bases. The CDR3 extends over 14 amino acids. Germline-derived CDR1 and CDR2 are GTSNPN and SVGIG (reference sequence). CDR3: CAWSDGKGGQPQHF. Here the CDR3 DNA reads TGTGCCTGGAGTGACGGGAAAGGGGGTCAGCCCCAGCATTTT.

The CDR3 nucleotides are TGTGCCAGCGCCACAGGCTTCTCTCAAGCTTTCTTT. As protein: CASATGFSQAFF. The rearrangement uses TRBV12-3 or TRBV12-4 and TRBJ1-1, with TRBD1 as a possible D gene (5 bases). Trimming shortened V by 8 bases and J by 9 bases, and 16 bases separated the two germline ends. CDR3 length: 12 amino acids.

V gene TRBV7-9 combines with J gene TRBJ2-1; 7 bases map to TRBD1. V was pared by 2 bases and J by 8 bases, with 12 bases of the junction left unmatched. Germline V gene sequence: CDR1 SEHNR, CDR2 FQNEAQ (reference sequence). This CDR3 has 16 residues. The CDR3 spells CASSLPRGQGMDEQFF. The CDR3 nucleotides are TGTGCCAGCAGCTTACCGAGGGGGCAGGGGATGGATGAGCAGTTCTTC.

The chain employs TRBV24-1 and TRBJ1-2; D possibly corresponds to TRBD1 (6 bases). The CDR3 has 17 amino acids. The V end was cut by 3 bases, the J end by 8 bases, with 24 bases between. The germline V gene has CDR1 KGHDR and CDR2 SFDVKD. CDR3: CATSDRGDEGRIGGYTF. CDR3 coding DNA: TGTGCCACCAGTGATAGGGGGGATGAAGGGAGGATCGGCGGCTACACCTTC.

The chain joins TRBV2 to TRBJ2-7, with 7 nucleotides matching TRBD1. J gave up 0 bases and V 2 bases, and 1 base lay outside the gene matches. Germline lookup yields CDR1 SNHLY and CDR2 FYNNEI. The CDR3 contains 14 residues. Here the CDR3 reads CASSETGASYEQYF. CDR3 DNA: TGTGCCAGCAGTGAAACAGGGGCCTCCTACGAGCAGTACTTC.

The chain combines TRBV24-1 with TRBJ2-6, with D possibly matching TRBD1 (5 bases). This CDR3 is 20 amino acids long. The ends were cut back, 3 bases at V and 0 bases at J, with 20 bases in the middle. Germline CDR1 KGHDR, CDR2 SFDVKD. The CDR3 DNA follows: TGTGCCACCAGTGATGTAAGACACTCAAAGGGGAACTCTGGGGCCAACGTCCTGACTTTC. This sequence encodes CATSDVRHSKGNSGANVLTF.

The V call is TRBV28, the J call TRBJ2-5, with 9 bases lining up with TRBD1. The J segment lost 5 bases and the V segment lost 6 bases, leaving 10 bases of the junction unmatched. The germline gives CDR1 MDHEN, CDR2 SYDVKM. The CDR3 consists of 15 residues. The CDR3 spells CASSAPTGGTETQYF. The CDR3 region has the DNA TGTGCCAGCAGCGCCCCGACAGGGGGTACGGAGACCCAGTACTTC. The full variable domain, in which reference TRBV28 and TRBJ2-5 provide the parts outside the CDR3, is DVKVTQSSRYLVKRTGEKVFLECVQDMDHENMFWYRQDPGLGLRLIYFSYDVKMKEKGDIPEGYSVSREKKERFSLILESASTNQTSMYLCASSAPTGGTETQYFGPGTRLLVL.

Here the CDR3 reads CASRRVGAQPQHF. The CDR3 DNA reads as TGTGCCAGCAGGAGAGTAGGGGCTCAGCCCCAGCATTTT. V is TRBV5-8 and J is TRBJ1-5, with D maybe TRBD1 (5 bases). The CDR3 totals 13 residues. Germline assignment: CDR1 SGHTS and CDR2 YDEGEE. V was pared by 5 bases and J by 6 bases, with 12 bases between. Complete variable domain (other parts from reference TRBV5-8 and TRBJ1-5): EAGVTQSPTHLIKTRGQQATLRCSPISGHTSVYWYQQALGLGLQFLLWYDEGEERNRGNFPPRFSGRQFPNYSSELNVNALELEDSALYLCASRRVGAQPQHFGDGTRLSIL.

The V gene is TRBV3-1 (or the pseudogene TRBV3-2), the J gene TRBJ1-6; D unresolved. This CDR3 comprises 13 residues. Trimming removed 4 bases at V and 9 bases at J, with 10 bases between. The germline V gene has CDR1 LGHDT and CDR2 YNNKEL (reference sequence). CDR3 coding DNA: TGTGCCAGCAGCCCGGACGTTTTTTCACCCCTCCACTTT. Translation gives CASSPDVFSPLHF.

The V and J genes are TRBV14 and TRBJ2-2; possibly TRBD1 for D (6 bases). V lost 1 base and J lost 3, with 9 bases in between. This CDR3 is 15 amino acids long. Germline lookup yields CDR1 SGHDN and CDR2 FVKESK. CDR3 nucleotides: TGTGCCAGCAGCCAAGTACAGGGATACACCGGGGAGCTGTTTTTT. This gives the protein CASSQVQGYTGELFF.

The chain couples TRBV30 to TRBJ1-5; no clear D. Trimming took 0 bases from V and 7 from J, leaving 13 bases between them. The CDR3 contains 14 residues. Germline V gene lookup returns CDR1 GTSNPN and CDR2 SVGIG (reference sequence). CDR3 loop: CAWSVLGLGQPQHF. The CDR3 region has the DNA TGTGCCTGGAGTGTACTGGGTTTGGGACAGCCCCAGCATTTT.

This chain links TRBV29-1 with TRBJ1-1; D uncertain. This CDR3 comprises 13 residues. The V gene lost 2 bases and the J gene lost 1 base, with 8 bases spanning the gap. Germline loops: CDR1 SQVTM, CDR2 ANQGSEA. For the CDR3, the DNA is TGCAGCGTTGAAATTGGACGGAACACTGAAGCTTTCTTT. It translates to CSVEIGRNTEAFF.

CDR3 nucleotides: TGTGCCACCAGCAGAGATCGCACAGGTGCCGTGGCCCAGTACTTC. This encodes CATSRDRTGAVAQYF. The genes are TRBV15 and TRBJ2-5; D perhaps matches TRBD1 (5 bases). V was trimmed by 0 bases and J by 9 bases, leaving 17 bases between them. This CDR3 has 15 residues. From germline, CDR1 is LNHNV and CDR2 YYDKDF (reference sequence). Filled out from reference TRBV15 and TRBJ2-5, the complete variable domain reads DAMVIQNPRYQVTQFGKPVTLSCSQTLNHNVMYWYQQKSSQAPKLLFHYYDKDFNNEADTPDNFQSRRPNTSFCFLDIRSPGLGDTAMYLCATSRDRTGAVAQYFGPGTRLLVL.

This chain uses TRBV3-1 (or the pseudogene TRBV3-2) with TRBJ1-2; D remains ambiguous. The CDR3 length is 14 residues. With 4 bases removed from V and 7 bases from J, the gap between germline ends came to 16 bases. Germline-derived CDR1 and CDR2 are LGHDT and YNNKEL (reference sequence). The CDR3 here is CASSPPGSGGGYTF. CDR3 DNA sequence: TGTGCCAGCAGCCCCCCCGGTTCAGGTGGTGGCTACACCTTC.

J is TRBJ1-6 and V is TRBV10-2, with 7 bases matching TRBD1. Germline lookup yields CDR1 WSHSY and CDR2 SAAADI. V lost 4 bases to trimming and J lost 5 bases; unmatched junction nucleotides: 5. This CDR3 is built from 15 residues. As DNA, the CDR3 is TGCGCCAGCAGTGCTGACAGGGCGAATAATTCACCCCTCCACTTT. Encoded protein: CASSADRANNSPLHF.

This clone has only a few counts. The chain carries TRBV30 and TRBJ2-3; D uncertain. The V gene's germline CDR1 is GTSNPN and CDR2 SVGIG (reference sequence). The CDR3 spans 11 residues. Deletions cut 4 bases from V and 9 bases from J, with 11 bases between. In DNA form, the CDR3 reads TGTGCCTGGATAAAAGGTGGCACGCAGTATTTT. This gives the protein CAWIKGGTQYF.

V usage is TRBV5-4 and J usage is TRBJ2-7; 7 nucleotides agree with TRBD1. Germline V gene data show CDR1 as SGHNT and CDR2 as YYREEE (reference sequence). There are 14 residues in the CDR3. Losses at the gene ends were 4 bases for V and 0 bases for J; bases not matched to a gene: 4. In DNA form, the CDR3 reads TGTGCCAGCAGCCCGGACAGGAGCTCCTACGAGCAGTACTTC. It codes for CASSPDRSSYEQYF.

V and J are TRBV7-9 and TRBJ1-4, with a weak D call TRBD1 (6 bases). V was cut by 5 bases and J by 7 bases, with 14 bases left in between. Germline CDR1 is SEHNR and CDR2 is FQNEAQ (reference sequence). This CDR3 spans 14 amino acids. The CDR3 DNA is TGTGCCAGCAGCCCTCAGGGGCGCCGTGAAAAACTGTTTTTT. Residues: CASSPQGRREKLFF.

The gene calls are TRBV19 and TRBJ1-2; 10 bases match TRBD1. Trimming at V came to 5 bases and at J to 5 bases, leaving 5 bases not matched to a gene. CDR3 size: 14 residues. From germline, CDR1 is LNHDA and CDR2 SQIVND (reference sequence). Here the CDR3 DNA reads TGTGCCAGTAGTCGGGACAGGGGACGATATGGCTACACCTTC. It translates to CASSRDRGRYGYTF.

CDR3 protein: CASSSNSATNEKLFF. CDR3 bases: TGTGCCAGCAGTTCAAACAGCGCAACTAATGAAAAACTGTTTTTT. The rearrangement links TRBV27 to TRBJ1-4, with unresolved D. Germline V gene lookup returns CDR1 MNHEY and CDR2 SMNVEV (reference sequence). V lost 4 bases and J 0 bases, leaving 9 bases between the germline ends. The CDR3 sequence is 15 residues long.

A single count supports this clone. The CDR3 coding sequence is TGTGCCAGCAGTTTCTCCGGGGGCTACGAGCAGTACTTC. As protein: CASSFSGGYEQYF. This chain uses TRBV7-3 with TRBJ2-7; tentatively, D is TRBD2 (6 bases). The CDR3 is made up of 13 amino acids. V was pared by 6 bases and J by 3 bases, with 12 bases between. Germline lookup yields CDR1 SGHTA and CDR2 FQGTGA.

The CDR3 sequence is CASSASGRGADTQYF. CDR3 coding DNA: TGTGCCAGCAGCGCTAGCGGGAGAGGAGCAGATACGCAGTATTTT. The rearrangement uses TRBV9 and TRBJ2-3, with TRBD2 identical over 10 bases. This CDR3 contains 15 residues. CDR1 is SGDLS and CDR2 is YYNGEE in the germline V gene. V lost 3 bases and J lost 4; bases outside the gene matches: 5. Looking up the rest from reference TRBV9 and TRBJ2-3 gives the full variable domain: DSGVTQTPKHLITATGQRVTLRCSPRSGDLSVYWYQQSLDQGLQFLIQYYNGEERAKGNILERFSAQQFPDLHSELNLSSLELGDSALYFCASSASGRGADTQYFGPGTRLTVL.